This is a list of T cell receptor beta chains from one sample in a study of identifying expanded T cells in peripheral blood. Clones were read by immunoSEQ multiplex PCR, and TCRdb kept only the in-frame ones, dropping some. The sample has 100,000 to 150,000 clones; around 84% are singletons. The sample comprised blood. These receptors all stem from a person between 18 and 75 years old in good health. Each CDR3 is given with its conserved first and last residue. The order of the fields is V gene, D gene, J gene, clone size, CDR3 length, CDR3 DNA, CDR3 protein. The D gene is left open where the match is weak. Clone size is given for some rows only: seen once, a few or many times, or a class if the clone is expanded.

>TRBV9|TRBD1|TRBJ1-4|once|13
TGTGCCAGCAGCGCGGGACAGGGTGAAAAACTGTTTTTT
CASSAGQGEKLFF
>TRBV6-6|TRBD1|TRBJ2-3|-|16
TGTGCCAGCAGCCCCCGACAGGGTGGCGGTGCAGATACGCAGTATTTT
CASSPRQGGGADTQYF
>TRBV28|TRBD2|TRBJ2-1|once|16
TGTGCCAGCAGTTTGCGGGGGGGTCCCAACTACAATGAGCAGTTCTTC
CASSLRGGPNYNEQFF
>TRBV5-4|-|TRBJ2-3|few|13
TGTGCCAGCAGCTTGGGCGGGACAGATACGCAGTATTTT
CASSLGGTDTQYF
>TRBV27|-|TRBJ1-6|-|16
TGTGCCAGCAGTCGCACCGCCGGGGTGCGCGATTCACCCCTCCACTTT
CASSRTAGVRDSPLHF
>TRBV5-6|TRBD1|TRBJ1-1|-|11
TGTGCCACCGGACAGGGAGTTTCGGCTTTCTTT
CATGQGVSAFF
>TRBV2|-|TRBJ2-7|once|14
TGTGCCAGCAGTGGGACAGCCGGAGACTACGAGCAGTACTTC
CASSGTAGDYEQYF
>TRBV6-6|-|TRBJ1-1|once|13
TGTGCCACCCTTTTCTCGGTTAACACTGAAGCTTTCTTT
CATLFSVNTEAFF
>TRBV11-2|TRBD2|TRBJ2-7|-|14
TGTGCCAGCAGCCCCGGAGGCGGGGGATACGAGCAGTACTTC
CASSPGGGGYEQYF
>TRBV5-5|TRBD1|TRBJ1-4|-|14
TGTGCCAGCCTGCAGGGGGTCCGGAGTGAAAAACTGTTTTTT
CASLQGVRSEKLFF
>TRBV5-4|-|TRBJ1-5|-|13
TGTGCCAGCAGCTTCGGGAGGGAACAGCCCCAGCATTTT
CASSFGREQPQHF
>TRBV19|TRBD1|TRBJ1-1|-|17
TGTGCCAGTAGTATACGATACGGGACAGGGAGGAGAGCTGAAGCTTTCTTT
CASSIRYGTGRRAEAFF
>TRBV30|-|TRBJ2-7|-|13
TGTGCCTGGAGTGTGCTACCGGGTCCCGAGCAGTACTTC
CAWSVLPGPEQYF
>TRBV19|-|TRBJ2-7|-|15
TGTGCCAGTAGCTTCGGGGGGCTTAGCTCCTACGAGCAGTACTTC
CASSFGGLSSYEQYF
>TRBV4-1|-|TRBJ2-3|-|17
TGCGCCAGCAGCCAACTCAATTCTTACGCAGGGCCAGATACGCAGTATTTT
CASSQLNSYAGPDTQYF
>TRBV30|TRBD1|TRBJ2-5|-|16
TGTGCCTGGAGTACGGGGGGGACAGGGGCTAGAGAGACCCAGTACTTC
CAWSTGGTGARETQYF
>TRBV11-3|TRBD2|TRBJ2-1|-|16
TGTGCCAGCAGCGGTGGGTATAGCGGGGCGAGTAATGAGCAGTTCTTC
CASSGGYSGASNEQFF
>TRBV2|-|TRBJ2-2|-|14
TGTGCCAGCGGAGGACACTTGAACACCGGGGAGCTGTTTTTT
CASGGHLNTGELFF
>TRBV6-1|-|TRBJ1-5|-|12
TGTGCCAGCTACGGGGGCAATCAGCCCCAGCATTTT
CASYGGNQPQHF
>TRBV25-1|TRBD1|TRBJ1-3|-|13
TGTGCCAGCAGGACAGGGGAGGTAAACACCATATATTTT
CASRTGEVNTIYF
>TRBV30|TRBD1|TRBJ1-1|-|14
TGTGCCTGGAGTGACAGGGGATATAACACTGAAGCTTTCTTT
CAWSDRGYNTEAFF
>TRBV30|-|TRBJ2-7|-|14
TGTGCCTGGAGTTCGGGGGTTACGGCCTACGAGCAGTACTTC
CAWSSGVTAYEQYF
>TRBV11-2|-|TRBJ2-7|-|14
TGTGCCAGCAGCTTAAACAGGAGGACCTACGAGCAGTACTTC
CASSLNRRTYEQYF
>TRBV7-8|-|TRBJ2-5|-|15
TGTGCCAGCAGCTTAGCGGACAGAGACAGAGAGACCCAGTACTTC
CASSLADRDRETQYF
>TRBV7-2|TRBD1|TRBJ1-1|-|14
TGTGCCAGCAGCACGGGACAGGCGGACACTGAAGCTTTCTTT
CASSTGQADTEAFF
>TRBV7-9|-|TRBJ2-3|-|13
TGTGCCAGCAGCTTAGTCATTGTGGATACGCAGTATTTT
CASSLVIVDTQYF
>TRBV2|TRBD1|TRBJ2-1|-|14
TGTGCCAGCAGACCCGGGACAGGGGCCAATGAGCAGTTCTTC
CASRPGTGANEQFF
>TRBV7-2|-|TRBJ1-3|-|16
TGTGCCAGCAGCTTACAGGGAAGGGTAGCTGGAAACACCATATATTTT
CASSLQGRVAGNTIYF
>TRBV6-5|-|TRBJ1-1|-|13
TGTGCCAGCAATGGACCGGGGCGGACTGAAGCTTTCTTT
CASNGPGRTEAFF
>TRBV19|-|TRBJ2-2|-|14
TGTGCCAGTAACCCGGGTCCACGTAGCGGGGAGCTGTTTTTT
CASNPGPRSGELFF
>TRBV29-1|TRBD1|TRBJ2-5|-|16
TGCAGCGGGGGACAGGGATACACAGGAGGCCAAGAGACCCAGTACTTC
CSGGQGYTGGQETQYF
>TRBV28|-|TRBJ1-3|-|13
TGTGCCAGCCCCGACCGCTCTGGAAACACCATATATTTT
CASPDRSGNTIYF
>TRBV27|-|TRBJ2-7|-|15
TGTGCCAGCAGACTAGGGGGGCAGGGTCCCTACGAGCAGTACTTC
CASRLGGQGPYEQYF
>TRBV10-3|TRBD1|TRBJ1-6|-|14
TGTGCCACCCGACAGGGGGAGCCCTATTCACCCCTCCACTTT
CATRQGEPYSPLHF
>TRBV6-6|TRBD1|TRBJ1-2|-|16
TGTGCCAGCAGTTACCCTCCAGGGACAGGACTCTATGGCTACACCTTC
CASSYPPGTGLYGYTF
>TRBV15|-|TRBJ1-5|once|15
TGTGCCACCAGCAGAGAGGGAACGGGCAATCAGCCCCAGCATTTT
CATSREGTGNQPQHF
>TRBV2|-|TRBJ2-6|-|18
TGTGCCAGCAGTTTCCGGCGGGAACTTTCCTCTGGGGCCAACGTCCTGACTTTC
CASSFRRELSSGANVLTF